The present TCR beta chain was sequenced within a study of cytomegalovirus exposure and HLA in healthy donors. This CDR3 region has 17 residues. Germline lookup yields CDR1 SGHRS and CDR2 YFSETQ. The ends were cut back, 1 base at V and 0 bases at J, with 16 bases in the middle. The study's findings and limits: Previously analyzed data showed that most TCR beta V segments were productive at a frequency of about 87% or about 30%. An observed cluster of highly shared sequence variants was recorded as a likely sequencing artifact.

The PCR was carried out with 60 Vbeta primers and 13 Jbeta primers. Only in-frame clones appear in the TCRdb table, and some are missing; sequencing was by immunoSEQ multiplex PCR. This specimen shows about 160,000 clones; the ten leading clones hold roughly 2%. For this clone: Its antigen is not known.

Sample: PBMCs. The chain uses TRBV5-1 and TRBJ2-5, with D perhaps TRBD1 (7 bases). The clonotype originates from a man aged 30 to 45 in good health and CMV-seronegative. The CDR3, as DNA: TGCGCCAGCAGCTTGCACGGGCCAGGGGGGTACCAAGAGACCCAGTACTTC. Its translation: CASSLHGPGGYQETQYF.